This T cell receptor (beta chain) was found in a study of CD8+CD57+ T cells in acquired aplastic anemia. Study details: DNA from sorted CD4+ and CD8+ cells averaged approximately 3.2 ug.

By flow cytometry, patients selected for sequencing had shown an expansion of CD8+CD57+ cells. Turning to this clonotype: This may arise from a read error, as a much more abundant clone is one base away.

The CDR3 contains 14 residues. Germline-derived CDR1 and CDR2 are MNHNS and SASEGT. TCR beta VDJ and CDR3 profiles were obtained from a genomic DNA template. TCRdb reprocessed the reads via MiXCR and lists one record per CDR3 protein. The sample has 150,000 to 180,000 distinct CDR3 sequences; about 54% are singletons. The sequence derives from a human donor with aplastic anemia. The rearrangement joins TRBV6-1 to TRBJ2-7; 7 bases match TRBD2. The sequenced sample was sorted CD4+, CD8+, or CD8+CD57+ T cells (not recorded which) from PBMCs. The CDR3 sequence is CAGREGGGSYEQYF. CDR3 sequence (DNA): TGTGCCGGCAGGGAGGGCGGAGGCTCCTACGAGCAGTACTTC.